The source of this T cell receptor (beta chain) is a study of T cell repertoires in cytomegalovirus infection. Turning to the study itself: An indication of both CMV infection and matching HLA type came from public TCR beta signatures. Broader study findings: HLA-C-restricted CMV-specific TCR beta clonotypes were dominant in the ex vivo response.

With V trimmed by 1 base and J by 4 bases, 2 bases remained unmatched. CDR3 length: 14 residues. TCRdb processed the reads anew with MiXCR; each CDR3 protein has one entry. The data show around 450,000 distinct CDR3 sequences, roughly 30% seen once. Concerning this clonotype: Its specificity is not known.

The sample was PBMCs. V is TRBV12-3 or TRBV12-4 and J is TRBJ1-1; 8 positions agree with TRBD1. This receptor was taken from a human donor in good health (CMV status not recorded). Some clones in this sample may be carry-over from other donors' samples. CDR3 coding DNA: TGTGCCAGCAGTTTAGTCACAGGGGGCACTGAAGCTTTCTTT. This translates into CASSLVTGGTEAFF.